This T cell receptor beta chain was sequenced for a study of shared clonotypes between healthy human individuals (dated by TCRdb to the early 2020s). Describing the broader study: A couple of women and a few men aged 18 to 49 years were included in the cohort. For each donor, three plates each were used for CD4 naive and CD4 memory, two plates were used for CD8 naive, and one plate was used for CD8 memory. Blood TCR repertoires of a handful of healthy adults were deeply sequenced to estimate repertoire size and the extent of clonotype sharing between individuals. To increase sequencing depth and limit assay-specific biases, TCR repertoire library preparation and sequencing were carried out by different laboratories using diverse techniques. Between about 0.94 and 8.9 billion PBMCs per donor were obtained by leukapheresis. Findings and caveats that apply to the study as a whole: The genetic and exposure-history diversity represented was limited by the small number of donors. Higher generation probabilities were observed for clonotypes shared by all four sorted-subset donors than for non-shared clonotypes. Sampling was restricted to blood, and TCR repertoires in tissue are likely to differ from TCR repertoires in blood. Sharing across several donors was observed for around 4.8% of naive CD4, 3.5% of naive CD8, 2% to 2.5% of memory CD4, and around 0.4% of memory CD8 clonotypes. Based on pairwise subsampling, the degree of clonotype sharing among donors was expected to be affected by sequencing depth. Even with the large sequencing depth, rarefaction of the sorted-subset datasets indicated that sequencing was incomplete. Larger estimated clonotype richness was generally found for naive subsets than for memory subsets.

A remark on this clone: Its specific antigen is unknown. No base qualities exist here, and no much larger clone lies one base off it.

Donors were healthy HIV-negative adults with no recently reported acute infections or vaccinations. Every donor was a Caucasian adult living in Nashville, Tennessee, USA. Magnetic negative selection was used to enrich CD4+ T cells, after which naive cells were positively selected on CD45RA and the negative fraction became the memory subset. Blood was collected by leukapheresis, and PBMCs were isolated by Ficoll-Histopaque density gradient centrifugation and then cryopreserved in liquid nitrogen vapor phase. Purity and quantity of every magnetically sorted T cell population were checked by analytical flow cytometry. Genomic DNA was isolated from every sorted fraction and measured by UV absorbance on a Nanodrop 2000c. The CDR3 has 17 amino acids, counting the end cysteine and phenylalanine. Only CDR3 DNA remains: 51 bases, in frame from the first base. The germline V gene (reference sequence) yields LNHNV for CDR1 and YYDKDF for CDR2. V is shortened by 1 base, J by 1 base, and the region joining them spans 17 bases.

Using the deep immunoSEQ assay, TCR CDR3 regions were amplified from genomic DNA by multiplex PCR. Extracted genomic DNA from each cell subset was distributed evenly across all wells of several immunoSEQ 96-well plates, and each plate was treated as a replicate. For sorted subsets, 150 to 250 ng of genomic DNA, equivalent to about 30,000 T cell genomes, went into each replicate PCR. The purified libraries were quantified using a Qubit 3.0 fluorometer, sized with a Bioanalyzer 2100, and then quantified again using the KAPA Library Quantification kit. Every immunoSEQ 96-well plate was sequenced on a separate single-read 150-cycle Illumina NextSeq 550 flow cell. The authors' pipeline ran thus. Because the immunoSEQ output held only junctional sequences and lacked quality scores, the filtering could not match the filtering applied to full-length reads. To assign V/J genes and CDR3, sequences were annotated against IMGT germline references using PyIR, a Python wrapper for IgBLAST v1.9. Reads with weak V/J assignments (E-value above 1e-6), missing CDR3, stop codons, out-of-frame junctions, or ambiguous translated residues were removed. V3J clonotypes were defined by identical inferred V gene, J gene, and CDR3 amino acid sequence. Percentage overlap between repertoires was computed as shared unique clonotypes divided by the size of the smaller repertoire. Richness of each repertoire was evaluated using RTK rarefaction, the Chao1 estimator, and Recon v2.1 estimates of unobserved clonotypes. Generation probabilities were computed with OLGA for all TCRbeta clonotypes obtained by the gDNA method from a handful of donors. TCRdb carries this immuneACCESS record with in-frame sequences only. Its versions omit some clonotypes, under half of them owing to an unresolved V gene in the studies checked, with the rest unexplained. D and trimming come from the DNA, and the V and J calls and clone size come from that table. For this sample there are 1,400,000 or so clones; approximately 98.5% appear just once. The biggest ten clones account for about 0.4% of the sample.

Recombination linked TRBV15 to TRBJ2-7, with the D segment possibly TRBD1 or TRBD2, each aligning over 5 bases. Sequencing input: naive CD4+ T cells sorted from blood. The sample's cell subset or site label, in plain terms: CD45RA+ positively selected. The TCR sequence derives from a young man in good health. The bases read TGTGCCACCAGCAGAGTAGCCGGGGCGCTGAGTTCCTACGAGCAGTACTTC. It codes for CATSRVAGALSSYEQYF.